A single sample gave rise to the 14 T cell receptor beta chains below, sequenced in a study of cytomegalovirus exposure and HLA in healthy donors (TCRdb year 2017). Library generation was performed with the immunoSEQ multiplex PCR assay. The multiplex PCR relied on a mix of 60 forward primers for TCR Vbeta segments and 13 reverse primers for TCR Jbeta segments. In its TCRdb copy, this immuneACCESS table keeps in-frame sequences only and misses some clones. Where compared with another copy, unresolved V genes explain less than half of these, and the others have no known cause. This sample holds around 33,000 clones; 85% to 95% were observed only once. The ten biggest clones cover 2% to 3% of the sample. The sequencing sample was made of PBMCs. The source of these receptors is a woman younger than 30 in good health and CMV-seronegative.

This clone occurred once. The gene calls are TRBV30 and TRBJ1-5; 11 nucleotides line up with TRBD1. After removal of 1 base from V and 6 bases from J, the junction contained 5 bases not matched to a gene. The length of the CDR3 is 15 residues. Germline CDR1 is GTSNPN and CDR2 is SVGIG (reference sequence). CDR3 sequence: CAWSGLDRGLQPQHF. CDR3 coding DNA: TGTGCCTGGAGTGGTTTGGACAGGGGGCTTCAGCCCCAGCATTTT.

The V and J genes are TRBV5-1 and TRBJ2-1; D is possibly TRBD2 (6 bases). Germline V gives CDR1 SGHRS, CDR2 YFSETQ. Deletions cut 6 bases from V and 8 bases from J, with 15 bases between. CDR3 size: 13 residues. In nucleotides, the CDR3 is TGCGCCAGCACTACGGGAGTGGGGGATGAGCAGTTCTTC. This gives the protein CASTTGVGDEQFF.

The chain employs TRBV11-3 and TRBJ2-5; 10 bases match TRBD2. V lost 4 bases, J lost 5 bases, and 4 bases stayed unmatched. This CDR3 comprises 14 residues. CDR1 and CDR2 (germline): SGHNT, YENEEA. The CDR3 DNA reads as TGTGCCAGCAGCTCTAGCGGGAGAGGGGAGACCCAGTACTTC. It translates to CASSSSGRGETQYF.

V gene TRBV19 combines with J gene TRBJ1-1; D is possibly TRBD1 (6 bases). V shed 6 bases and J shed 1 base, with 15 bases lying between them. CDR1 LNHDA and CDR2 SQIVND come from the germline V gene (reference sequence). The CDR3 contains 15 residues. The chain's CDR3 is CASRDRSDGNTEAFF. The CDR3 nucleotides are TGTGCCAGTAGGGACAGATCGGACGGGAACACTGAAGCTTTCTTT.

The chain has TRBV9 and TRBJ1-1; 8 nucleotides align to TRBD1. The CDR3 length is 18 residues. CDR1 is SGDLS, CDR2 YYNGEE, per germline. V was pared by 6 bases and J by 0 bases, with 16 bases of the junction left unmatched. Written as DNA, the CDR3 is TGTGCCAGCATCGCGGCCGGGACAGGAGCTAATATGAACACTGAAGCTTTCTTT. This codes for CASIAAGTGANMNTEAFF.

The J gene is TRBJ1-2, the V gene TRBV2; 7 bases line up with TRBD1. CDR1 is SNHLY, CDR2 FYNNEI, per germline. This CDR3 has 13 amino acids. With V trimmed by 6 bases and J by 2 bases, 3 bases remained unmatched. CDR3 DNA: TGTGCCAGCAGGGGACAGCTCAACTATGGCTACACCTTC. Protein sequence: CASRGQLNYGYTF.

The CDR3 spells CASSLRKGPLYEQYF. The DNA for the CDR3 is TGTGCCAGCAGCTTGCGGAAGGGGCCCCTCTACGAGCAGTACTTC. This rearrangement joins TRBV7-9 to TRBJ2-7; D possibly corresponds to TRBD1 (5 bases). Germline CDR1 is SEHNR and CDR2 is FQNEAQ (reference sequence). Trimming stripped 3 bases from V and 3 bases from J, with 15 bases between. The CDR3 totals 15 residues.

CDR3 loop: CATLPRDRLADTEAFF. For the CDR3, the DNA is TGTGCCACACTACCTAGGGACAGGTTGGCAGATACTGAAGCTTTCTTT. This chain joins TRBV10-3 and TRBJ1-1, with TRBD1 matching over 8 bases. Germline CDR1 is ENHRY and CDR2 is SYGVKD. The CDR3 is 16 residues long. After removal of 10 bases from V and 5 bases from J, the junction contained 18 bases not matched to a gene.

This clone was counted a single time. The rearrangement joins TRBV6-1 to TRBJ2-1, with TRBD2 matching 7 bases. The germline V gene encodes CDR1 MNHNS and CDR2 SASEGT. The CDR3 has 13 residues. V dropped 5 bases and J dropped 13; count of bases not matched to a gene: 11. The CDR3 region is CASSRGLTEGQFF. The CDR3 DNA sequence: TGTGCCAGCAGTCGGGGACTAACTGAGGGTCAGTTCTTC.

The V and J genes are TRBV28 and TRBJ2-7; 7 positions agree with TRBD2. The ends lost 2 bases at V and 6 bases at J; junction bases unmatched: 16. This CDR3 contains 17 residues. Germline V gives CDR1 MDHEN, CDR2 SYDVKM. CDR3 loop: CASSLASGAPPGREQYF. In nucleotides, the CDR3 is TGTGCCAGCAGTTTAGCGAGCGGGGCCCCCCCCGGTCGCGAGCAGTACTTC.

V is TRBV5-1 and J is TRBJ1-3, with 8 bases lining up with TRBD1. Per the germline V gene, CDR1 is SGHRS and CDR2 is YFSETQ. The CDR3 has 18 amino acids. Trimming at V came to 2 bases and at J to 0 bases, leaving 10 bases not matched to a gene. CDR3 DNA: TGCGCCAGCAGCTTCTCCGGGACAGGCATCTCCTCTGGAAACACCATATATTTT. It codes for CASSFSGTGISSGNTIYF.

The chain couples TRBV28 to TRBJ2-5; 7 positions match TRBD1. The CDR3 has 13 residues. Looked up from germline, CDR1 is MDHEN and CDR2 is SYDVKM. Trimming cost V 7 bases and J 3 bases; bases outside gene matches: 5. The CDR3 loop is CASTDRLKETQYF. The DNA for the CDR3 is TGTGCCAGCACGGACAGGTTGAAAGAGACCCAGTACTTC.

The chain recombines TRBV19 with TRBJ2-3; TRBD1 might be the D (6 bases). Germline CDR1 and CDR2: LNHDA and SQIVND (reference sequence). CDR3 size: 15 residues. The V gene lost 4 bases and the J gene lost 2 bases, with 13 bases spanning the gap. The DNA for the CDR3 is TGTGCCAGTAGTAGATCAGGGGATACCACAGATACGCAGTATTTT. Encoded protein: CASSRSGDTTDTQYF. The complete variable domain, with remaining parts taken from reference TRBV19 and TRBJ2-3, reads DGGITQSPKYLFRKEGQNVTLSCEQNLNHDAMYWYRQDPGQGLRLIYYSQIVNDFQKGDIAEGYSVSREKKESFPLTVTSAQKNPTAFYLCASSRSGDTTDTQYFGPGTRLTVL.

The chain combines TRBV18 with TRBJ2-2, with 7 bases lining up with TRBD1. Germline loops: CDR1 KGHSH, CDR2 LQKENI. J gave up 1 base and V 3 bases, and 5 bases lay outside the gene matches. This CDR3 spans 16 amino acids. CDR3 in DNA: TGTGCCAGCTCACCGTCCCGGGACAGGAACACCGGGGAGCTGTTTTTT. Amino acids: CASSPSRDRNTGELFF.